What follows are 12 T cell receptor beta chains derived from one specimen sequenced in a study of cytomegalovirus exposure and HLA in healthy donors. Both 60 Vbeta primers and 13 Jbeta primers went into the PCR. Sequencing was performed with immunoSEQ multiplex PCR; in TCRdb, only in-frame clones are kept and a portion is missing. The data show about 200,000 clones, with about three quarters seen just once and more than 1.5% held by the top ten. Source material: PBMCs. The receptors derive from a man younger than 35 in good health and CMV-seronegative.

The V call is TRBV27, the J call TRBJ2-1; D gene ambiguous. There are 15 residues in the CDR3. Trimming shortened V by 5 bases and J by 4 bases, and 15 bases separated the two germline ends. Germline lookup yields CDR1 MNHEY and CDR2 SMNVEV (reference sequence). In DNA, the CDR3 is TGTGCCAGCAGTCCGAACCCGGTGATATACAATGAGCAGTTCTTC. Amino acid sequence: CASSPNPVIYNEQFF.

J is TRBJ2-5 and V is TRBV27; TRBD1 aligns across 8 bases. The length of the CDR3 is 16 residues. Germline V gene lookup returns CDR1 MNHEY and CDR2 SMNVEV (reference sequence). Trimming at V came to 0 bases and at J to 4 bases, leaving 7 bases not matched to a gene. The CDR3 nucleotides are TGTGCCAGCAGTTTATCTGGACAGGGTCGAGGAGAGACCCAGTACTTC. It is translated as CASSLSGQGRGETQYF.

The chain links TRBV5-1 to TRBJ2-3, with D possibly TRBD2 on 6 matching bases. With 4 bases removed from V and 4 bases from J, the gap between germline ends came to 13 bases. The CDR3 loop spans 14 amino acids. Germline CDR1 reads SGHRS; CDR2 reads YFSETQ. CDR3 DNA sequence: TGCGCCAGCAGCACCGGCGGGGTACCAGATACGCAGTATTTT. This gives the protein CASSTGGVPDTQYF.

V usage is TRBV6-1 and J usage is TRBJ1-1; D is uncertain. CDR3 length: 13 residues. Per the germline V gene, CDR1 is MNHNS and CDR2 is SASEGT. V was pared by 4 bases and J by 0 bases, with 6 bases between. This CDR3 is CASSGALNTEAFF. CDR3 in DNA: TGTGCCAGCAGTGGGGCCTTGAACACTGAAGCTTTCTTT.

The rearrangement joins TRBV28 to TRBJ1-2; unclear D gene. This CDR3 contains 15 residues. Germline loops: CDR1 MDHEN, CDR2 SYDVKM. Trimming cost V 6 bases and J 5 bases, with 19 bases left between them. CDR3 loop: CASRSNVVGSYGYTF. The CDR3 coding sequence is TGTGCCAGCAGATCAAACGTTGTCGGGTCGTATGGCTACACCTTC.

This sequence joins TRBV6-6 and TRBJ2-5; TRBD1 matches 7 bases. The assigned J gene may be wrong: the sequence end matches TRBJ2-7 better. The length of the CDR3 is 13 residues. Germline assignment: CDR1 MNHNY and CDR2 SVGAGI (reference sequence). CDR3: CASSGTARSEQYF. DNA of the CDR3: TGTGCCAGCAGCGGGACAGCTCGCTCCGAGCAGTACTTC.

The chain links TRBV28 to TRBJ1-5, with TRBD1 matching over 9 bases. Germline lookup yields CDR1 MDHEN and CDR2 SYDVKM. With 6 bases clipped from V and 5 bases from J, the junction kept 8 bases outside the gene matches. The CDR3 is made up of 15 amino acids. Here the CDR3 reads CASRLPGQGYQPQHF. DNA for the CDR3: TGTGCCAGCAGACTACCGGGACAGGGTTATCAGCCCCAGCATTTT.

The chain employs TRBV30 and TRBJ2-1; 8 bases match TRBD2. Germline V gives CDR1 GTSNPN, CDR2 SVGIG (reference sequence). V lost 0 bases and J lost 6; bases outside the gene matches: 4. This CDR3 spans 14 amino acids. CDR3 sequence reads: CAWSVGLAGNEQFF. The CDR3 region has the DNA TGTGCCTGGAGTGTCGGCCTAGCGGGCAATGAGCAGTTCTTC.

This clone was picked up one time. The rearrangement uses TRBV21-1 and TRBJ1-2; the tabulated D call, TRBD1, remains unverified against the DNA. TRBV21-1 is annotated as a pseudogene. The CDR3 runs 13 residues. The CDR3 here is CASSNPSTDGYTF. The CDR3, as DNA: TGTGCCAGCAGCAACCCATCGACAGATGGCTACACCTTC.

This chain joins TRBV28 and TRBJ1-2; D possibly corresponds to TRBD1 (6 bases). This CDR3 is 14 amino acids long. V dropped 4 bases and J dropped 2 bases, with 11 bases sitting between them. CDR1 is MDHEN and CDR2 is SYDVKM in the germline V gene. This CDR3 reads CASSWDTTNYGYTF. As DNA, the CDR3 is TGTGCCAGCAGTTGGGACACAACAAACTATGGCTACACCTTC.

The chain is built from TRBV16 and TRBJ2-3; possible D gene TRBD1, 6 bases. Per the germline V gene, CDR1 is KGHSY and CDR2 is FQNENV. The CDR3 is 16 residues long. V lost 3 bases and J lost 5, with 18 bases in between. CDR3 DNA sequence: TGTGCCAGCAGCCAGAAGGGGGTTCGGTTTGGAGATACGCAGTATTTT. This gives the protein CASSQKGVRFGDTQYF.

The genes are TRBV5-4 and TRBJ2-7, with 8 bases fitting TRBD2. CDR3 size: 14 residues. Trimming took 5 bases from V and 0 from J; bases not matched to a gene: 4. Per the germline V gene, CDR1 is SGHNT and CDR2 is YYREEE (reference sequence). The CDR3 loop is CASSSGESSYEQYF. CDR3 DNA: TGTGCCAGCAGTAGCGGGGAGAGCTCCTACGAGCAGTACTTC. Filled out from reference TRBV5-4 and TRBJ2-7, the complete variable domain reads ETGVTQSPTHLIKTRGQQVTLRCSSQSGHNTVSWYQQALGQGPQFIFQYYREEENGRGNFPPRFSGLQFPNYSSELNVNALELDDSALYLCASSSGESSYEQYFGPGTRLTVT.